This T cell receptor beta chain was retrieved from a study of shared clonotypes between healthy human individuals. Clones were sequenced by immunoSEQ multiplex PCR, and TCRdb holds only the in-frame ones, with some missing. This sample has some 2 million clones, with about 95% found just once. J was trimmed by 2 bases and V by 5 bases; bases with no gene match: 2. CDR1 SEHNR and CDR2 FQNEAQ come from the germline V gene (reference sequence). The CDR3 extends over 13 amino acids. Terminally differentiated effector memory CD45RA+ cells were excluded by CCR7 positive selection of CD45RO-negative cells. This clonotype was obtained from a young man in good health. The J gene is TRBJ2-7, the V gene TRBV7-9, with 8 bases fitting TRBD1. The sequencing input was naive CD8+ T cells sorted from blood. The CDR3 loop is CASSIQGAYEQYF. The CDR3 DNA is TGTGCCAGCAGCATACAGGGGGCCTACGAGCAGTACTTC.